What follows is one T cell receptor (beta chain) and its context. This clonotype came up a few times. The target of this receptor is not known. One base away there is no much larger clone; base qualities are not given. The data derive from a study of T cells in Graves' hyperthyroidism and ophthalmopathy (dated by TCRdb to between 2019 and 2020). Study-wide context: Peripheral blood samples were taken at the time of initial diagnosis, prior to any treatment. To identify distinguishing TCR V-J signatures, a discovery cohort of 90 to 100 patients was used, comprising 43 with Graves' ophthalmopathy and approximately 57 with stable Graves' hyperthyroidism. Prospective prediction of ophthalmopathy was tested in an independent validation cohort consisting of roughly 20 hyperthyroidism patients and approximately 16 patients who later progressed to ophthalmopathy. For training and testing, the 80 to 100 patients in the discovery cohort were randomly divided in a 7:3 ratio. Thyroid tissue and blood T-cell repertoires from more than five Graves' hyperthyroidism patients were also compared in the study. After blood sampling, hyperthyroidism patients were treated with methimazole at a starting dose of 30 mg daily, and ophthalmopathy patients were treated with high-dose intravenous methylprednisolone. TCR Vbeta CDR3 sequencing of 120 to 150 peripheral blood samples (more than 40 ophthalmopathy, about 75 hyperthyroidism and about 17 progressor patients) is reported in the paper.

The full study reports these points: Ophthalmopathy was separated from stable hyperthyroidism by a 13 V-J signature model, with around 90% sensitivity and roughly 81% specificity obtained in cross-validation and 80%/75% obtained in testing. In validation, the model predicted progression to ophthalmopathy a median of about 6.8 months before onset, with over 60% sensitivity and roughly 73% specificity. Most expanded thyroid clonotypes (frequency above 0.001) were also detected in blood, a finding suggesting that blood repertoires may reflect thyroid immune responses. No statistical method was used to fix the sample size in advance, and group allocation was not hidden from the investigators.

The CDR3 covers 14 residues, taking in both the cysteine and the phenylalanine. Kept here is only the CDR3 DNA, which spans 42 bases and is read in frame from base 1. CDR1 and CDR2 were assigned from the germline V gene (reference sequence) as LNHDA and SQIVND. Trimming at the junction amounts to 4 bases on V and 0 bases on J, and the germline ends lie 7 bases apart. Graves' hyperthyroidism was defined as stable when no progression to ophthalmopathy occurred over 18 months of follow-up. Hyperthyroidism patients were newly diagnosed, had a disease duration of under 2 months, and were aged 18 to 65 years. The study excluded patients with uncontrolled infections, other autoimmune diseases, pregnancy or lactation. Diagnoses were based on clinical symptoms, serum thyroxine and TRAb, thyroid ultrasound and orbital computed tomography. PBMCs were isolated from about 10 ml of fresh peripheral blood by Ficoll-Paque density gradient centrifugation. Total RNA was extracted using Trizol reagent, and RNA quality was assessed on an Agilent 2100 Bioanalyzer.

TCR beta CDR3 regions were amplified from RNA transcripts. The TCR CDR3 was subjected to a first round of RT-PCR using the HTBI primer set and the Qiagen OneStep RT-PCR kit. The libraries were constructed in a second round of multiplex PCR and then size-selected and purified. Sequencing of the libraries was done on an Illumina HiSeq2000 using paired-end 100 bp reads. As for the authors' bioinformatics: SOAPnuke was used to process the raw data, with reads discarded if the reads contained adapters or uncalled bases, had a mean Phred below 15, or lacked an exact constant-primer or identifier match. COPE v1.2.5 was used to merge high-quality paired reads, and clonotypes were defined as unique nucleotide sequences. MiTCR v1.1 was used to align the clonotypes against IMGT TRBV, TRBD and TRBJ reference segments. Analysis was restricted to V-J combinations with a frequency above 0.0001, which covered roughly 99% of repertoires. A TCS score was defined as the ratio of F50 (clonal expansion) to E x V (chaos), with BLOSUM62-based TCRdist applied between CDR3 peptides within each V-J. Welch's t-statistics and random forest reduced fewer than 600 V-J features to under 15, which were used in a naive Bayes classifier (R e1071). The public sequencing data were trimmed at Q25 with fastp and processed into clonotypes with MiXCR by TCRdb, which kept only in-frame beta chains. All rows with the same CDR3 protein become a single entry with the most common DNA and genes. Here the V and J calls rest on TCRdb's processing, not on the authors' analysis. The sample profile shows over 450,000 distinct CDR3 sequences; approximately 15% of them were found once. The ten largest clones take up roughly 17% of the sample.

Sequenced sample: blood. The TCR originated in a woman younger than 30 with Graves' hyperthyroidism. The sequence links TRBV19 to TRBJ2-1; the D gene is not confidently resolved. The CDR3 protein: CASSNPSSYNEQFF. The base sequence is TGTGCCAGTAGTAACCCTAGCTCCTACAATGAGCAGTTCTTC.